These 30 T cell receptor beta chains were all obtained from the same sample, sequenced in a study of human T cells and chemical hapten exposure. Time point described: pre-sensitization, week 0. Treatment given: therapeutic diphenylcyclopropenone sensitization with weekly scalp DPC. A single record per CDR3 protein comes from TCRdb applying MiXCR to the RACE reads. The sample yields 250,000 to 300,000 distinct CDR3 sequences, roughly 7.4% seen once. The sample in question was whole blood, obtained in connection with sensitization to the hapten diphenylcyclopropenone (DPC). These receptors originate from a man in his late teens or twenties with alopecia areata. Some clones in this sample may be carry-over from other donors' samples.

This clonotype turned up a few times. The CDR3 coding sequence is TGTGCCAGCAGCTTAGGTGGCAGGGGGCGGGGATATACTGAAGCTTTCTTT. Residues: CASSLGGRGRGYTEAFF. The V call is TRBV7-2, the J call TRBJ1-1; 8 bases agree with TRBD1. From germline, CDR1 is SGHTA and CDR2 FQGNSA. Trimming cost V 1 base and J 5 bases; bases outside gene matches: 12. CDR3 size: 17 residues.

There are a few counts of this clonotype. This rearrangement joins TRBV10-3 to TRBJ2-5; the D gene is possibly TRBD1 (6 bases). V lost 9 bases and J 3 bases, leaving 8 bases between the germline ends. In germline, CDR1 is ENHRY, CDR2 SYGVKD. The CDR3 runs 11 residues. CDR3 nucleotide sequence: TGTGCCATAAGGACAGAAGAGACCCAGTACTTC. It is translated as CAIRTEETQYF.

This sequence joins TRBV5-1 and TRBJ2-1; TRBD2 aligns across 7 bases. With V trimmed by 1 base and J by 10 bases, 8 bases remained unmatched. Looked up from germline, CDR1 is SGHRS and CDR2 is YFSETQ. The CDR3 sequence is 14 residues long. In DNA form, the CDR3 reads TGCGCCAGCAGCTTGTCCTACCCCGGGGGGGAGCAGTTCTTC. Amino acids: CASSLSYPGGEQFF.

This clonotype was picked up a small number of times. The rearrangement uses TRBV6-2 or TRBV6-3 and TRBJ2-7, with a tentative D call TRBD1 (6 bases). CDR3 length equals 14 residues. Germline CDR1 MNHEY, CDR2 SVGEGT. Trimming left V 2 bases short and J 4 bases short, with 12 bases between. The CDR3 sequence is CASSYIPGQYEQYV. The CDR3 DNA reads TGTGCCAGCAGTTACATACCAGGACAGTACGAGCAGTACGTC.

This clonotype was counted between two and nine times. The junction shows a germline mismatch at one end, possibly a read error. V and J are TRBV14 and TRBJ1-6; D is ambiguous. The germline V gene encodes CDR1 SGHDN and CDR2 FVKESK. The CDR3 has 16 amino acids. CDR3 DNA sequence: TGTGCCAGCAACCAAGCGAGCGTGGGGATCGGTTCACCCCTCCACTTT. Protein product: CASNQASVGIGSPLHF.

The rearrangement links TRBV19 to TRBJ2-3; D possibly corresponds to TRBD2 (6 bases). Per germline, CDR1 LNHDA and CDR2 SQIVND (reference sequence). The CDR3 spans 16 residues. Trimming took off 2 bases at V and 4 bases at J, with 16 bases between the two ends. CDR3 protein: CASSIPRGRQPDTQYF. Here the CDR3 DNA reads TGTGCCAGTAGTATACCCCGGGGGAGACAGCCAGATACGCAGTATTTT.

This clonotype was counted between two and nine times. The chain employs TRBV20-1 and TRBJ1-2; 9 nucleotides agree with TRBD1. The CDR3 has 14 amino acids. Trimming took 0 bases from V and 7 from J; bases not matched to a gene: 6. From germline, CDR1 is DFQATT and CDR2 SNEGSKA (reference sequence). The CDR3 sequence is CSARDQGTGSGYTF. CDR3 nucleotide sequence: TGCAGTGCTAGAGATCAAGGGACAGGGAGTGGCTACACCTTC.

This clonotype turned up a few times. V usage is TRBV5-6 and J usage is TRBJ2-7; D assignment may be TRBD1 or TRBD2 (5 bases each). The CDR3 is 14 residues long. CDR1 is SGHDT and CDR2 is YYEEEE in the germline V gene. Between the trimmed V and J ends, which lost 4 bases and 2 bases, there was a span of 13 bases. CDR3 amino acids: CASSVRDGPYEQYV. The CDR3 DNA reads TGTGCCAGCAGCGTCCGGGACGGACCCTACGAGCAGTACGTC.

V and J are TRBV25-1 and TRBJ1-3; unclear D gene. CDR1 MGHDK and CDR2 SYGVNS come from the germline V gene. There are 13 residues in the CDR3. V lost 8 bases and J 1 base, leaving 9 bases between the germline ends. This CDR3 is CASVGFSGNTIYF. The CDR3 nucleotides are TGTGCCAGCGTTGGGTTTTCTGGAAACACCATATATTTT. The full variable domain, rest sourced from reference TRBV25-1 and TRBJ1-3, is EADIYQTPRYLVIGTGKKITLECSQTMGHDKMYWYQQDPGMELHLIHYSYGVNSTEKGDLSSESTVSRIRTEHFPLTLESARPSHTSQYLCASVGFSGNTIYFGEGSWLTVV.

This clonotype turned up a few times. Written as DNA, the CDR3 is TGTGCCAGCAGCAAAGGAGGGACGCAGAACACTGAAGCTTTCTTT. It specifies CASSKGGTQNTEAFF. The V and J genes are TRBV12-3 or TRBV12-4 and TRBJ1-1; perhaps TRBD1 as D (5 bases). V lost 6 bases to trimming and J lost 1 base, with 15 bases between them. The CDR3 runs to 15 residues.

The CDR3 DNA reads TGTGCCAGCAGTCTAGACAGGGTATCCCCCAGGCGTTCACCCCTCCACTTT. Translated: CASSLDRVSPRRSPLHF. The chain is built from TRBV6-5 and TRBJ1-6; 7 bases agree with TRBD1. Germline CDR1 MNHEY, CDR2 SVGAGI. The CDR3 totals 17 residues. V dropped 5 bases and J dropped 9; count of bases not matched to a gene: 16.

This clonotype was seen only a few times. This chain connects TRBV6-5 to TRBJ1-2, with a possible D match to TRBD1 (5 bases). The V and J ends lost 6 bases and 8 bases respectively, with 13 bases between them. This CDR3 is 12 amino acids long. CDR1 MNHEY and CDR2 SVGAGI come from the germline V gene. The CDR3 DNA reads TGTGCCAGCAGGGGGCGAGGGTACGGCTACACCTTC. The encoded protein is CASRGRGYGYTF.

This chain uses TRBV29-1 with TRBJ2-6; D gene ambiguous. Trimming took off 6 bases at V and 4 bases at J, with 7 bases between the two ends. CDR1 and CDR2 (germline): SQVTM, ANQGSEA. This CDR3 spans 12 amino acids. The CDR3 protein is CSVIQGANVLTF. The CDR3 DNA is TGCAGCGTAATACAGGGGGCCAACGTCCTGACTTTC.

J is TRBJ2-4 and V is TRBV5-1, with TRBD1 matching over 7 bases. V shed 1 base and J 6 bases; nucleotides not matched to a gene: 13. Per the germline V gene, CDR1 is SGHRS and CDR2 is YFSETQ. The CDR3 contains 17 residues. In DNA form, the CDR3 reads TGCGCCAGCAGCTTGTTACCGACGGGACAGAATGGAAACATTCAGTACTTC. Translated: CASSLLPTGQNGNIQYF.

V gene TRBV7-9 combines with J gene TRBJ1-2; no clear D. V lost 6 bases and J 1 base, leaving 12 bases between the germline ends. This CDR3 comprises 14 residues. Germline V gives CDR1 SEHNR, CDR2 FQNEAQ (reference sequence). Here the CDR3 DNA reads TGTGCCAGCAGTCCCGCCTTACTTAACTATGGCTACACCTTC. It is translated as CASSPALLNYGYTF.

The chain employs TRBV7-6 and TRBJ1-6, with 7 bases lining up with TRBD1. CDR3 length equals 16 residues. Unmatched junction bases numbered 5, after V lost 1 base and J lost 5 bases. Germline CDR1 reads SGHVS; CDR2 reads FNYEAQ. CDR3 amino acids: CASSLEPQGDNSPLHF. For the CDR3, the DNA is TGTGCCAGCAGCTTAGAGCCGCAGGGGGATAATTCACCCCTCCACTTT.

A few counts support this clonotype. This chain links TRBV15 with TRBJ1-5; the D is unclear. V was trimmed by 0 bases and J by 4 bases, leaving 13 bases between them. Looked up from germline, CDR1 is LNHNV and CDR2 is YYDKDF (reference sequence). The CDR3 sequence is 16 residues long. The CDR3 is CATSRDLGQPNQPQHF. DNA of the CDR3: TGTGCCACCAGCAGAGATCTCGGGCAGCCGAATCAGCCCCAGCATTTT.

This clonotype was seen only a few times. The V gene is TRBV29-1, the J gene TRBJ2-7, with no clear D. The CDR3 extends over 10 amino acids. Germline CDR1 reads SQVTM; CDR2 reads ANQGSEA. V was clipped by 4 bases and J by 5 bases, with 6 bases between them. For the CDR3, the DNA is TGCAGCGTTGCGGGCAACGAGCAGTACTTC. Translated: CSVAGNEQYF.

V usage is TRBV7-9 and J usage is TRBJ1-2; D gene uncertain. V lost 5 bases, J lost 6 bases, and 4 bases lay in between. CDR1 and CDR2 (germline): SEHNR, FQNEAQ (reference sequence). The CDR3 contains 10 residues. CDR3 nucleotides: TGTGCCAGCAGCCGAGATGGCTACACCTTC. Translating gives CASSRDGYTF.

The table lists this clonotype with a few counts. The J gene is TRBJ2-3, the V gene TRBV7-3, with 10 bases aligning to TRBD2. V shed 2 bases, J shed 4 bases, and the junction held 6 bases outside the gene matches. Germline V gene lookup returns CDR1 SGHTA and CDR2 FQGTGA. CDR3 length: 16 amino acids. In nucleotides, the CDR3 is TGTGCCAGCAGCTTATATGGGGGGACTAGCGCAGATACGCAGTATTTT. It is translated as CASSLYGGTSADTQYF. The full variable domain, its missing parts supplied by reference TRBV7-3 and TRBJ2-3, is GAGVSQTPSNKVTEKGKYVELRCDPISGHTALYWYRQSLGQGPEFLIYFQGTGAADDSGLPNDRFFAVRPEGSVSTLKIQRTERGDSAVYLCASSLYGGTSADTQYFGPGTRLTVL.

In its sample, this clonotype was seen a few times. The V call is TRBV12-3 or TRBV12-4, the J call TRBJ1-2, with D uncertain. The length of the CDR3 is 13 residues. The germline V and J ends were trimmed by 3 bases and 4 bases, with 9 bases remaining between them. The CDR3 loop is CASSLNGAYGYTF. In nucleotides, the CDR3 is TGTGCCAGCAGTTTGAATGGTGCCTATGGCTACACCTTC.

This clonotype was seen only a few times. V usage is TRBV28 and J usage is TRBJ1-1, with D hard to call. CDR1 is MDHEN and CDR2 is SYDVKM in the germline V gene. Trimming pared 6 bases from V and 10 bases from J, leaving 18 bases between. The CDR3 consists of 13 residues. The CDR3 sequence is CASRTGRSSGAFF. The CDR3 coding sequence is TGTGCCAGCAGGACTGGACGTTCGAGTGGAGCTTTCTTT.

The chain has TRBV27 and TRBJ1-6; 7 bases are a match to TRBD1. Germline assignment: CDR1 MNHEY and CDR2 SMNVEV (reference sequence). The length of the CDR3 is 14 residues. V shed 6 bases and J 9 bases; nucleotides not matched to a gene: 8. This CDR3 is CASSPTGISSPLHF. The CDR3 nucleotides read TGTGCCAGCAGCCCGACAGGGATCAGTTCACCCCTCCACTTT.

This clonotype was counted ten times or more. The chain links TRBV28 to TRBJ2-2, with D possibly matching TRBD1 (6 bases). CDR3 length: 16 residues. CDR1 MDHEN and CDR2 SYDVKM come from the germline V gene. Trimming removed 5 bases from V and 4 bases from J, with 17 bases in between. The CDR3 region is CASSARVTGSTGELFF. Here the CDR3 DNA reads TGTGCCAGCAGTGCTAGGGTGACAGGAAGCACCGGGGAGCTGTTTTTT.

A word on this clonotype: One end of the junction is discordant with germline, which a read error may explain. CDR3 sequence (DNA): TGTGCCAGCACCATTAGACAGGGAGACTACGAGCAGCACTTC. Encoded protein: CASTIRQGDYEQHF. The J gene is TRBJ2-7, the V gene TRBV27, with TRBD1 matching over 7 bases. The CDR3 spans 14 residues. Germline V gene data show CDR1 as MNHEY and CDR2 as SMNVEV (reference sequence).

In its sample, this clonotype was seen a few times. V usage is TRBV6-5 and J usage is TRBJ1-1; D is unresolved. Germline V gene sequence: CDR1 MNHEY, CDR2 SVGAGI. V was shortened by 2 bases and J by 3 bases, with 7 bases between the two germline ends. This CDR3 spans 13 amino acids. The CDR3 region is CASSYGIYTEAFF. DNA for the CDR3: TGTGCCAGCAGTTACGGGATATACACTGAAGCTTTCTTT.

The sample holds many counts of this clonotype. The rearrangement uses TRBV5-6 and TRBJ2-7; possibly TRBD2 for D (6 bases). Trimming cost V 1 base and J 2 bases, with 16 bases left between them. The germline V gene encodes CDR1 SGHDT and CDR2 YYEEEE. The CDR3 has 16 residues. CDR3 coding DNA: TGTGCCAGCAGCTTGCGCGCGGGGTTTCAAGCCTACGAGCAGTACGTC. As protein: CASSLRAGFQAYEQYV.

This clonotype was detected only a few times. The chain couples TRBV20-1 to TRBJ2-5; D tentatively reads TRBD1 or TRBD2 (5 bases each). Germline loops: CDR1 DFQATT, CDR2 SNEGSKA (reference sequence). V lost 3 bases to trimming and J lost 5 bases, with 22 bases between them. This CDR3 is 16 amino acids long. CDR3: CSARGPHLRPGETQYF. CDR3 nucleotide sequence: TGCAGTGCTAGGGGACCTCACCTCCGCCCAGGGGAGACCCAGTACTTC.

This clonotype turned up a few times. The chain joins TRBV9 to TRBJ1-1; 8 bases match TRBD1. V trimming: 2 bases; J trimming: 1 base; junction bases outside the gene matches: 4. The CDR3 consists of 15 residues. Germline CDR1 SGDLS, CDR2 YYNGEE. The CDR3 sequence is CASSVSGGTNTEAFF. The CDR3 DNA reads as TGTGCCAGCAGCGTTTCAGGGGGCACGAACACTGAAGCTTTCTTT.

This clonotype was recorded a few times. The rearrangement uses TRBV6-5 and TRBJ2-7, with 7 nucleotides matching TRBD1. Germline CDR1 is MNHEY and CDR2 is SVGAGI. V trimming: 6 bases; J trimming: 0 bases; junction bases outside the gene matches: 8. CDR3 size: 15 residues. The CDR3 here is CASSLQGDGSYEQYF. CDR3 bases: TGTGCCAGCAGCCTCCAGGGGGACGGCTCCTACGAGCAGTACTTC.